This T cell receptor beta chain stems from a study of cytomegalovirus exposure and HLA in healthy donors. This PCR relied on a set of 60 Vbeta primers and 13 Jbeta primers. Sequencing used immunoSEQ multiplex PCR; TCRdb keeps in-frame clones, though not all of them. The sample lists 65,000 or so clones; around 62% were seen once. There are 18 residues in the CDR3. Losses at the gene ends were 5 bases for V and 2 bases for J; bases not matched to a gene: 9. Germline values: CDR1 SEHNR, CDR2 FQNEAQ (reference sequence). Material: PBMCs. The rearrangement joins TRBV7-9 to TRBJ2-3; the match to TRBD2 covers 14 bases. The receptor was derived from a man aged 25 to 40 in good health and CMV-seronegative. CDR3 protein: CASSPKRTSGGITDTQYF. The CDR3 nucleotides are TGTGCCAGCAGCCCCAAACGGACTAGCGGGGGGATCACAGATACGCAGTATTTT.